The T cell receptor (beta chain) described here comes from a study of CD8+ T cells in alopecia areata. Across the whole study: Those patients who were treated received oral tofacitinib, which was given at 5 to 10 mg twice daily for moderate-to-severe alopecia areata.

This CDR3 is built from 15 residues. V was cut by 2 bases and J by 5 bases, with 16 bases left in between. CDR1 and CDR2 from the germline V gene are SGHTA and FQGNSA. Sequencing templates came from extracted RNA that was reverse transcribed into cDNA. Libraries were prepared by immunoSEQ multiplex PCR; TCRdb keeps only in-frame clonotypes and omits some of them. The sample lists approximately 91,000 clones; 35% to 50% were seen once. The rearrangement joins TRBV7-2 to TRBJ2-7, with D possibly TRBD1 on 5 matching bases. Sequenced material: CD4+ T cells sorted from blood. The clonotype comes from a human donor with alopecia areata. The CDR3 here is CASSLSEGVWNEQYF. DNA for the CDR3: TGTGCCAGCAGCTTAAGTGAAGGGGTATGGAACGAGCAGTACTTC. Drawing the rest from reference TRBV7-2 and TRBJ2-7, the complete variable domain is GAGVSQSPSNKVTEKGKDVELRCDPISGHTALYWYRQSLGQGLEFLIYFQGNSAPDKSGLPSDRFSAERTGGSVSTLTIQRTQQEDSAVYLCASSLSEGVWNEQYFGPGTRLTVT.